This T cell receptor (beta chain) comes out of a study of T cells in Graves' hyperthyroidism and ophthalmopathy. About this clonotype: What it binds is not known.

CDR3 size: 16 residues. Trimming cost V 2 bases and J 0 bases, with 11 bases left between them. Per germline, CDR1 SSHAT and CDR2 FNYEAQ (reference sequence). Whole-study findings and limits: Most expanded thyroid clonotypes above 0.001 recurred in blood. Median prediction lead before ophthalmopathy onset was around 7 months with the model.

TCR beta CDR3 regions were amplified from RNA. First-round RT-PCR of the TCR CDR3 relied on the HTBI primer set. TCRdb re-analysed the multiplex PCR reads in MiXCR, keeping a single row per CDR3 protein. The table includes a few hundred thousand distinct CDR3 sequences, around 15% detected once. The TCR was taken from a woman in her sixties with Graves' ophthalmopathy. The chain has TRBV7-7 and TRBJ2-1; a possible D gene is TRBD2 (5 bases). Sequenced input: blood. CDR3 DNA: TGTGCCAGCAGCTTACGTCCGGGAAACTCCTACAATGAGCAGTTCTTC. Amino acids: CASSLRPGNSYNEQFF.